The next 11 T cell receptor beta chains were all read from a single sample in a study of blood T cell repertoires in COVID-19. The data were produced by immunoSEQ multiplex PCR, yet TCRdb's version contains in-frame clones alone and is incomplete. Altogether under 350,000 clones are present, about 89% being singletons, with the ten largest covering under 3%. Sequencing was carried out using PBMCs or T cells enriched from blood (not recorded which). These receptor sequences come from a young woman who had recovered from COVID-19.

The CDR3 loop is CASSRSGSLGTGGFDEQFF. The CDR3 bases are TGCGCCAGCAGCCGATCAGGGTCGCTAGGGACAGGGGGCTTTGATGAGCAGTTCTTC. The chain couples TRBV4-3 to TRBJ2-1; 12 bases agree with TRBD1. The CDR3 loop spans 19 amino acids. Germline CDR1 is LGHNA and CDR2 is YSLEER. V lost 4 bases, J lost 8 bases, and 18 bases stayed unmatched.

V gene TRBV27 combines with J gene TRBJ2-1; D gene ambiguous. Trimming stripped 3 bases from V and 7 bases from J, with 10 bases between. Germline-derived CDR1 and CDR2 are MNHEY and SMNVEV (reference sequence). The CDR3 contains 13 residues. This chain's CDR3 is CASSFNQLNEQFF. CDR3 in DNA: TGTGCCAGCAGTTTTAACCAGTTAAATGAGCAGTTCTTC.

The V and J genes are TRBV9 and TRBJ2-1; a weak D match, TRBD2 (7 bases). V was cut by 0 bases and J by 2 bases, with 9 bases left in between. This CDR3 region has 15 residues. CDR1 SGDLS and CDR2 YYNGEE come from the germline V gene. The CDR3 reads CASSVGGGPYNEQFF. The CDR3 coding sequence is TGTGCCAGCAGCGTAGGCGGGGGCCCCTACAATGAGCAGTTCTTC.

The V and J genes are TRBV28 and TRBJ1-1; weak D call: TRBD1 (5 bases). The CDR3 spans 14 residues. Trimming cost V 6 bases and J 2 bases, with 13 bases left between them. Germline V gene lookup returns CDR1 MDHEN and CDR2 SYDVKM. This CDR3 reads CASSSPGTNTEAFF. The CDR3 coding sequence is TGTGCCAGCAGCTCGCCCGGGACTAACACTGAAGCTTTCTTT.

This clone was seen only once. The J gene is TRBJ1-6, the V gene TRBV30; 7 bases line up with TRBD1. Trimming cost V 3 bases and J 7 bases; bases outside gene matches: 3. CDR3 size: 13 residues. The germline gives CDR1 GTSNPN, CDR2 SVGIG (reference sequence). The CDR3: CAWRQGFNSPLHF. The CDR3 DNA reads TGTGCCTGGAGACAGGGGTTCAATTCACCCCTCCACTTT.

This chain connects TRBV28 to TRBJ2-3, with D possibly being TRBD1 (5 bases). Germline V gene lookup returns CDR1 MDHEN and CDR2 SYDVKM. The CDR3 covers 16 residues. V lost 5 bases and J 1 base, leaving 16 bases between the germline ends. The CDR3 bases are TGTGCCAGCAGTGTCCCTTCAGGGATCGGCACAGATACGCAGTATTTT. It specifies CASSVPSGIGTDTQYF.

The chain recombines TRBV7-9 with TRBJ1-2; D not certain. CDR1 is SEHNR, CDR2 FQNEAQ, per germline (reference sequence). The V end lost 0 bases, the J end lost 8 bases, and 7 bases lay between the germline ends. The CDR3 contains 12 residues. DNA of the CDR3: TGTGCCAGCAGCTTAGCGGGCGGGGGCTACACCTTC. It translates to CASSLAGGGYTF.

The chain links TRBV28 to TRBJ2-1, with 11 bases lining up with TRBD2. The J segment lost 7 bases and the V segment lost 5 bases, leaving 10 bases of the junction unmatched. The CDR3 runs to 16 residues. Looked up from germline, CDR1 is MDHEN and CDR2 is SYDVKM. As DNA, the CDR3 is TGTGCCAGCAGTCCTACTAGCGGGAGCGGGAGGAATGAGCAGTTCTTC. Its protein is CASSPTSGSGRNEQFF. Full variable domain (outside the CDR3, taken from reference TRBV28 and TRBJ2-1): DVKVTQSSRYLVKRTGEKVFLECVQDMDHENMFWYRQDPGLGLRLIYFSYDVKMKEKGDIPEGYSVSREKKERFSLILESASTNQTSMYLCASSPTSGSGRNEQFFGPGTRLTVL.

This clone was recorded at least ten times. This chain uses TRBV19 with TRBJ1-2; a possible D gene is TRBD1 (5 bases). V was pared by 3 bases and J by 6 bases, with 17 bases between. The CDR3 covers 15 residues. Germline loops: CDR1 LNHDA, CDR2 SQIVND (reference sequence). In DNA, the CDR3 is TGTGCCAGTAGTATGGGGCCAGGGTCGATCGATGGCTACACCTTC. Translated: CASSMGPGSIDGYTF.

This sequence joins TRBV7-9 and TRBJ1-2; TRBD1 might be the D (5 bases). The ends were cut back, 6 bases at V and 4 bases at J, with 9 bases in the middle. Per the germline V gene, CDR1 is SEHNR and CDR2 is FQNEAQ (reference sequence). This CDR3 has 12 residues. CDR3 amino acids: CASSLDSYGYTF. CDR3 bases: TGTGCCAGCAGTCTCGACAGCTATGGCTACACCTTC.

The chain uses TRBV19 and TRBJ2-3, with D possibly matching TRBD1 (6 bases). Between the trimmed V and J ends, which lost 4 bases and 0 bases, there was a span of 17 bases. The germline CDR1 and CDR2 sequences are LNHDA and SQIVND (reference sequence). The CDR3 contains 17 residues. The CDR3 DNA reads as TGTGCCAGTAGTAAACCCCACCTAGGGGGTAGCACAGATACGCAGTATTTT. This encodes CASSKPHLGGSTDTQYF.